A single T cell receptor beta chain is shown here with its context. This record belongs to a study of blood T cell repertoires in COVID-19. Study at large: Samples came from the United States, Italy and Spain, spanning acute and convalescent COVID-19. The cDNA or gDNA used as material had been derived from T cells, B-cell-depleted T cells, or PBMCs.

CDR1 and CDR2 (germline): LGHDT, YNNKEL (reference sequence). J lost 1 base, V lost 4 bases, and 8 bases had no gene match. The CDR3 loop spans 17 amino acids. Source study methods: Cell counts per sample came from amplifying reference gene primers. The method was immunoSEQ multiplex PCR; TCRdb's version includes in-frame clones alone and lacks a portion of them. V and J calls and clone size follow that table, whereas D and trimming were derived from the DNA. This sample carries about 250,000 clones, approximately 86% of them seen once, and the ten largest clones take 1.5% to 2%. This chain uses TRBV3-1 (or the pseudogene TRBV3-2) with TRBJ2-1; TRBD1 aligns across 9 bases. The clonotype was recovered from a woman aged 60-75 years who had recovered from COVID-19. The sequenced sample was peripheral blood. CDR3: CASSPVTGTGSYNEQFF. CDR3 nucleotides: TGTGCCAGCAGCCCTGTAACCGGGACAGGGTCCTACAATGAGCAGTTCTTC.